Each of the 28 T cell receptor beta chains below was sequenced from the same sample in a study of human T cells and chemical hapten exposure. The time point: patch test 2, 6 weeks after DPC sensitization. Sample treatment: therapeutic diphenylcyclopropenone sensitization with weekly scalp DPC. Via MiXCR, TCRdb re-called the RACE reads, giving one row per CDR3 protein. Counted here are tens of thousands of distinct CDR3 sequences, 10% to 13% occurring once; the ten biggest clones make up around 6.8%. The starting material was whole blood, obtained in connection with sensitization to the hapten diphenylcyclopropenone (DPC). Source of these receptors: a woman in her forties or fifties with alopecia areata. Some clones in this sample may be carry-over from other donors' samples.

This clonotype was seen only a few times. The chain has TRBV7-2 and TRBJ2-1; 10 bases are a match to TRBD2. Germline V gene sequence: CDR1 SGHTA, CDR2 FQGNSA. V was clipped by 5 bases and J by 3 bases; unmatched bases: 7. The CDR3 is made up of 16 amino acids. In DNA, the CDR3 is TGTGCCAGCAGCGTTCCACTAGCGGGACTCTACAATGAGCAGTTCTTC. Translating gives CASSVPLAGLYNEQFF.

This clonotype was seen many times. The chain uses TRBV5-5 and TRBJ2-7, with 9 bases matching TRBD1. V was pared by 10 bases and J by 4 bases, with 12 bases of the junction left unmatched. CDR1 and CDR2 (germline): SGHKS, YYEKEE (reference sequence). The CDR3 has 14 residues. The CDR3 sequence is CASVKDRGPYEQYF. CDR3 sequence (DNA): TGTGCCTCCGTCAAGGACAGGGGTCCGTACGAGCAGTACTTC.

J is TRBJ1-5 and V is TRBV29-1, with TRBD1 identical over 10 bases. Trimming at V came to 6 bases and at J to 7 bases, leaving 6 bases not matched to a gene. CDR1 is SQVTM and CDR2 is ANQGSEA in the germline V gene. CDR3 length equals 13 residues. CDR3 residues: CSVGTGVGQPQHF. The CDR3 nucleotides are TGCAGCGTCGGGACAGGGGTGGGACAGCCCCAGCATTTT.

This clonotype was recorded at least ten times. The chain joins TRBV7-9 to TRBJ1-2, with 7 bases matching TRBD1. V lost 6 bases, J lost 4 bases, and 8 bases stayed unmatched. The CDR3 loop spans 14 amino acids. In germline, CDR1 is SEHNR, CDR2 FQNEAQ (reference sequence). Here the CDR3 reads CASSQTGFSYGYTF. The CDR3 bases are TGTGCCAGCAGTCAGACAGGGTTTTCCTATGGCTACACCTTC.

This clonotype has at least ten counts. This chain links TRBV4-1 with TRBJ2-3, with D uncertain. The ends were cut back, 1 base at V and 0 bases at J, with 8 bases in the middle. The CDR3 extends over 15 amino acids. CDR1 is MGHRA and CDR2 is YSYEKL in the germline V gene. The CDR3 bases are TGCGCCAGCAGCCAAGGACCGGGTAGCACAGATACGCAGTATTTT. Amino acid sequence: CASSQGPGSTDTQYF.

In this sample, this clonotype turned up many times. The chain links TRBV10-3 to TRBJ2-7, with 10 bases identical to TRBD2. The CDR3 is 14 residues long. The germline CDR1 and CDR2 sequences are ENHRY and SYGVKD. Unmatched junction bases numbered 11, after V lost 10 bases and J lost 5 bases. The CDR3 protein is CATAFASGSNEQYF. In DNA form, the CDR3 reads TGTGCCACCGCATTCGCTAGCGGGAGTAACGAGCAGTACTTC.

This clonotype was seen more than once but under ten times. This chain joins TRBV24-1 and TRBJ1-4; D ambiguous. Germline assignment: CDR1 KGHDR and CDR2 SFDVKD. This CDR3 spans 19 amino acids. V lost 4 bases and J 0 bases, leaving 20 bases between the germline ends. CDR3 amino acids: CATSEGGFRGVTTNEKLFF. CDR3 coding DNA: TGTGCCACCAGTGAGGGAGGTTTCCGAGGAGTGACAACTAATGAAAAACTGTTTTTT.

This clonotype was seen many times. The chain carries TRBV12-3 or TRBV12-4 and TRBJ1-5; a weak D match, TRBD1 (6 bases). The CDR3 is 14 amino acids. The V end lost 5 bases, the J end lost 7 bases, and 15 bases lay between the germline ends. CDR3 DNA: TGTGCCAGCAGTCTAACACCTCAGGGGCAGCCCCAGCATTTT. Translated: CASSLTPQGQPQHF.

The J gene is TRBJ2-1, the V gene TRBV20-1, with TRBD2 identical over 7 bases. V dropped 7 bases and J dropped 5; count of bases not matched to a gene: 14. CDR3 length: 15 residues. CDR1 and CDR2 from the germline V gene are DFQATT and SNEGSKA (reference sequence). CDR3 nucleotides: TGCAGTGGAAACCGGGACTACAAAACCCACAATGAGCAGTTCTTC. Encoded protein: CSGNRDYKTHNEQFF.

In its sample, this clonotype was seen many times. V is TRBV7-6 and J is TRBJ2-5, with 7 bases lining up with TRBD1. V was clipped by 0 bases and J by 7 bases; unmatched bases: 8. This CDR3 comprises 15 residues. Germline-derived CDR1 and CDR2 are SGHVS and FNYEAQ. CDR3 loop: CASSLALTGVGTQYF. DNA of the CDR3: TGTGCCAGCAGCTTAGCGCTAACAGGGGTAGGGACCCAGTACTTC.

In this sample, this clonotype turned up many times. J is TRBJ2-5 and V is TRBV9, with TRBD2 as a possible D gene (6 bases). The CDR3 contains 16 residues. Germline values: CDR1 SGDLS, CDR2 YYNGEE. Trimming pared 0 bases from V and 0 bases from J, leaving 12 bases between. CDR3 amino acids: CASSVGGANNQETQYF. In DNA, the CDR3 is TGTGCCAGCAGCGTAGGCGGGGCTAATAACCAAGAGACCCAGTACTTC.

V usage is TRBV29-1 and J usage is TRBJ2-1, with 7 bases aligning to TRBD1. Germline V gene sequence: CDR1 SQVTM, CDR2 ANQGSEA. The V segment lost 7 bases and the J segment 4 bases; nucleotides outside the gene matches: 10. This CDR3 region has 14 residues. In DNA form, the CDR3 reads TGCAGCGGGGGACAGACGGACCTTTACAATGAGCAGTTCTTC. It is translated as CSGGQTDLYNEQFF.

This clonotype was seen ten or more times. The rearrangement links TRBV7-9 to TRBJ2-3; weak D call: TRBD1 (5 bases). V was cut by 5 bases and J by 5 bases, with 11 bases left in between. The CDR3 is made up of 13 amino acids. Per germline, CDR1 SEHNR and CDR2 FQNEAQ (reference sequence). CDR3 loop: CASSNRQKDTQYF. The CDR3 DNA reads TGTGCCAGCAGCAACAGACAGAAAGATACGCAGTATTTT.

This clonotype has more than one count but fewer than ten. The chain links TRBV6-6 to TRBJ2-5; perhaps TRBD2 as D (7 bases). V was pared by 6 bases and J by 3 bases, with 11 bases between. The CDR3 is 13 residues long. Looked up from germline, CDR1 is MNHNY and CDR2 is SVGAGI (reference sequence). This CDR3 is CASRAGQEETQYF. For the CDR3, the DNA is TGTGCCAGCAGAGCGGGACAAGAAGAGACCCAGTACTTC.

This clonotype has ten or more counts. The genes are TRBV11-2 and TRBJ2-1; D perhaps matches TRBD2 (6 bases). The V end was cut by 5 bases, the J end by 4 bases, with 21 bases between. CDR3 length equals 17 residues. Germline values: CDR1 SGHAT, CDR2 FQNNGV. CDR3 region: CASSAQPAGGIYNEQFF. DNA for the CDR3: TGTGCCAGCAGCGCGCAACCAGCGGGCGGGATTTACAATGAGCAGTTCTTC.

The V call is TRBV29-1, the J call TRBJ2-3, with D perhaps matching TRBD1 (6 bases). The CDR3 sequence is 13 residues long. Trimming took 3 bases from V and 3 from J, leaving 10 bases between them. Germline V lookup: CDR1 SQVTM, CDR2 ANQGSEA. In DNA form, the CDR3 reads TGCAGCGTTGAGACGACAGGTACAGATACGCAGTATTTT. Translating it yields CSVETTGTDTQYF.

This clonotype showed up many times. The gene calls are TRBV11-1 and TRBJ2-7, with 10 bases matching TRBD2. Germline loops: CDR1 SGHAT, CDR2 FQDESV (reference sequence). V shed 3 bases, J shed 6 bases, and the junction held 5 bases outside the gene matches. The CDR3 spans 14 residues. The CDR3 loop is CASSLGLALGEQYF. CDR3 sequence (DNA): TGTGCCAGCAGCTTGGGACTAGCGCTTGGCGAGCAGTACTTC.

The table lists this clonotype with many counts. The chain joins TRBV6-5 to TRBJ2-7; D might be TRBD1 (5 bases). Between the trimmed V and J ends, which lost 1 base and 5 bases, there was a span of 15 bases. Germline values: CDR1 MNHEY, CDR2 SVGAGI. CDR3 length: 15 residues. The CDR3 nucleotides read TGTGCCAGCAGTTACTTATCAGTTCAGGGCGACGAGCAGTACTTC. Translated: CASSYLSVQGDEQYF.

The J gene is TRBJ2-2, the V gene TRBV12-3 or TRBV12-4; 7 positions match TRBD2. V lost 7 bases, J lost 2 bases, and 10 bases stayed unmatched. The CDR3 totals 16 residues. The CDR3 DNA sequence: TGTGCCAGCACCCTCCAGGGAGGGCTCAACACCGGGGAGCTGTTTTTT. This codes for CASTLQGGLNTGELFF.

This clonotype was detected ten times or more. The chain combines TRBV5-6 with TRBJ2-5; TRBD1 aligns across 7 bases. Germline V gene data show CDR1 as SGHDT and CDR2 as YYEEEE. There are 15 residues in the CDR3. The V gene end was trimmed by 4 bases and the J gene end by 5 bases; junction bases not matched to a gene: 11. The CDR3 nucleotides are TGTGCCAGCAGCGGACAGGAAGGCCCTCAGGAGACCCAGTACTTC. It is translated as CASSGQEGPQETQYF.

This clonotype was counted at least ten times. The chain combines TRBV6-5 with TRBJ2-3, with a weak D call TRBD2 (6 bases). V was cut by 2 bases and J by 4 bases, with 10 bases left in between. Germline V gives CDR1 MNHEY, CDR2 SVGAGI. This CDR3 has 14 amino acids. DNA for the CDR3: TGTGCCAGCAGTTACGCAGGGACTTCAGATACGCAGTATTTT. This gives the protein CASSYAGTSDTQYF.

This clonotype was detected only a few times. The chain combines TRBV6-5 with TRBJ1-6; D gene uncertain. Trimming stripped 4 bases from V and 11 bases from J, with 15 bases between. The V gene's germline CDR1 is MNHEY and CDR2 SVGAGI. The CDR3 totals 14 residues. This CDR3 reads CASSSGVEATPLHF. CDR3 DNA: TGTGCCAGCAGTTCTGGTGTGGAGGCAACACCCCTCCACTTT.

The CDR3 protein is CASTLGRGNSPLHF. The DNA for the CDR3 is TGTGCCAGCACCCTCGGACGGGGGAATTCACCCCTCCACTTT. The V and J genes are TRBV12-3 or TRBV12-4 and TRBJ1-6; maybe TRBD1 (5 bases). The germline V and J ends were trimmed by 7 bases and 7 bases, with 14 bases remaining between them. The CDR3 sequence is 14 residues long.

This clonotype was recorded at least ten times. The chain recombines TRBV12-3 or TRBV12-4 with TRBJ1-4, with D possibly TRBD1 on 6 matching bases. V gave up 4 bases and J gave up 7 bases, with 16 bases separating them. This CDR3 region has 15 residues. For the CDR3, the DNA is TGTGCCAGCAGTTGGTCCATGCAGGGGAGTGAAAAACTGTTTTTT. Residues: CASSWSMQGSEKLFF.

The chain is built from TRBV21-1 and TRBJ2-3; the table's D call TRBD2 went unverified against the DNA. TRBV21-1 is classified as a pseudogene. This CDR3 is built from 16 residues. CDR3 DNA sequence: TGTGCCAGCAGCAACAGGACTAGCGGGGGCACAGATACGCAGTATTTT. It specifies CASSNRTSGGTDTQYF.

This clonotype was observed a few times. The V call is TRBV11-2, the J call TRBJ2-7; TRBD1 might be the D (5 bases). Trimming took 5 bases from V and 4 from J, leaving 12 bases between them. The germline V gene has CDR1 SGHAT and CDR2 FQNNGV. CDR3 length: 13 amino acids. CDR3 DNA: TGTGCCAGCAGCCCCGACAGTCATTACGAGCAGTACTTC. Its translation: CASSPDSHYEQYF.

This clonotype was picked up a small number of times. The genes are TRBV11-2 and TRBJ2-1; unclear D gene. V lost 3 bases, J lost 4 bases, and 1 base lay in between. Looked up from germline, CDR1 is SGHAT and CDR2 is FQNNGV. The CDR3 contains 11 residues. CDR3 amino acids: CASSFYNEQFF. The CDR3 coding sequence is TGTGCCAGCAGCTTTTACAATGAGCAGTTCTTC.

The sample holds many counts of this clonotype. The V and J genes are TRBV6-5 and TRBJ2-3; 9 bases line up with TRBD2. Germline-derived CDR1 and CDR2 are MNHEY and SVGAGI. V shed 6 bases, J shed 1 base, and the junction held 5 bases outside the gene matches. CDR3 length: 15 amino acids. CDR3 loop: CASRRAGGGTDTQYF. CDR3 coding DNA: TGTGCCAGCAGGAGAGCGGGAGGTGGCACAGATACGCAGTATTTT.